The T cell receptor (beta chain) under discussion was sequenced for a study of CD8+CD57+ T cells in acquired aplastic anemia. Study overall: An average of roughly 3 ug of DNA was obtained from sorted CD4+ and CD8+ cells. General study points: The study identified roughly 29 CD8+ CDR3 sequences shared by patients and controls. Significant differences in CD8+ Simpson's diversity were not observed between patients and controls.

TCR beta VDJ and CDR3 were profiled, and genomic DNA was the template. TCRdb used MiXCR to reprocess the reads, holding one entry per CDR3 protein. The sample shows a few hundred thousand distinct CDR3 sequences, roughly three fifths of them seen only once. On this clonotype itself: Antigen specificity is unknown.

Sequenced material: sorted CD4+, CD8+, or CD8+CD57+ T cells (not recorded which) from PBMCs. The TCR originated in a human donor with severe aplastic anemia or a healthy control (not recorded which).

This CDR3 is CARGLGEAFF. The CDR3 region has the DNA TGTGCCCGAGGGCTGGGTGAAGCTTTCTTT. This chain joins TRBV7-9 and TRBJ1-1; D ambiguous. V was shortened by 11 bases and J by 7 bases, with 11 bases between the two germline ends. The CDR3 totals 10 residues. Germline lookup yields CDR1 SEHNR and CDR2 FQNEAQ (reference sequence). The full variable domain, rest sourced from reference TRBV7-9 and TRBJ1-1, is DTGVSQNPRHKITKRGQNVTFRCDPISEHNRLYWYRQTLGQGPEFLTYFQNEAQLEKSRLLSDRFSAERPKGSFSTLEIQRTEQGDSAMYLCARGLGEAFFGQGTRLTVV.